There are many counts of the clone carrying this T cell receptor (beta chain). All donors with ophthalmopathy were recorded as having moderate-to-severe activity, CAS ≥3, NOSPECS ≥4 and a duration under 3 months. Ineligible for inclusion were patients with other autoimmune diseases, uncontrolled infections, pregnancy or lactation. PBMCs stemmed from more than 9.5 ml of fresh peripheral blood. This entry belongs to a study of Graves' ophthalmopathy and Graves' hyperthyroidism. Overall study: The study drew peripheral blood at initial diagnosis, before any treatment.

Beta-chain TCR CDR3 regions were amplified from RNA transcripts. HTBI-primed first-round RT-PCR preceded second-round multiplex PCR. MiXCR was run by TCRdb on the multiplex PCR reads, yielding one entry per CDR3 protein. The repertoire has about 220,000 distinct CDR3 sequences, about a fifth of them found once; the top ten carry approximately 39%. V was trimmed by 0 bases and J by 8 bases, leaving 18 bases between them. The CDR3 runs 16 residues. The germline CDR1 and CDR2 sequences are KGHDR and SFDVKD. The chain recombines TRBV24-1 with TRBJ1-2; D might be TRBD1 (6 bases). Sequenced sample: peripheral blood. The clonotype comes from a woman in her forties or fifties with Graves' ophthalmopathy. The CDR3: CATSDLPGAGSGGYTF. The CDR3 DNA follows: TGTGCCACCAGTGATTTGCCAGGGGCCGGCAGCGGGGGCTACACCTTC.